This TCR beta chain is from a study of T cell repertoires in cytomegalovirus infection. Study-level points and caveats: Dominating the ex vivo response were TCR beta clonotypes that were CMV-specific and HLA-C-restricted.

This clonotype was seen repeatedly, ten times or more. Antigen unknown. Deletions cut 6 bases from V and 3 bases from J, with 15 bases between. Germline V gives CDR1 MDHEN, CDR2 SYDVKM. The CDR3 loop spans 14 amino acids. MiXCR, applied by TCRdb to the reads, yields one record per CDR3 protein. Of around 280,000 distinct CDR3 sequences in the sample, around 9.6% were seen once. Sequenced material: PBMCs. The TCR comes from a human donor in good health (CMV status not recorded). Some clones in this sample may be carry-over from other donors' samples. This chain connects TRBV28 to TRBJ2-7; D gene ambiguous. This chain's CDR3 is CASSPHRDHYEQYV. CDR3 sequence (DNA): TGTGCCAGCAGCCCCCACAGAGACCACTACGAGCAGTACGTC.